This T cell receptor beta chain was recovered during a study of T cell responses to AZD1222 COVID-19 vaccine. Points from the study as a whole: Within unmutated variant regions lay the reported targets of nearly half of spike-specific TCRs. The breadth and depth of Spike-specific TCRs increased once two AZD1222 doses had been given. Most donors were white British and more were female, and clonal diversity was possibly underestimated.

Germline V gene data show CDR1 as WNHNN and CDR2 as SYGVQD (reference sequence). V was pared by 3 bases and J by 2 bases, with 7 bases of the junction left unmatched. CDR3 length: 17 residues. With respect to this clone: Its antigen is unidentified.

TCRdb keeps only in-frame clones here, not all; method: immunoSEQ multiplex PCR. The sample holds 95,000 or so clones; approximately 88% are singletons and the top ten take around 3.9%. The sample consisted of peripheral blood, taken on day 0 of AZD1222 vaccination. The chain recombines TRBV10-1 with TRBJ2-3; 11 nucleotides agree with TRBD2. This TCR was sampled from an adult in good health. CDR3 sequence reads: CASSDGSSGGITDTQYF. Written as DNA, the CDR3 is TGCGCCAGCAGTGATGGGTCTAGCGGGGGGATCACAGATACGCAGTATTTT.